What follows are 19 T cell receptor beta chains derived from one specimen sequenced in a study of CD8 T cells in ankylosing spondylitis. MiXCR, applied by TCRdb to the 5' RACE reads, yields one record per CDR3 protein. The data contain a few hundred thousand distinct CDR3 sequences, about 20% of them seen just once; the ten biggest clones take up roughly a third. Sequenced material: blood, either unsorted or a sorted T cell fraction (not recorded which). These receptors all come from a male donor with ankylosing spondylitis or in good health (not recorded which).

The V and J genes are TRBV27 and TRBJ2-7, with D perhaps TRBD2 (5 bases). The germline gives CDR1 MNHEY, CDR2 SMNVEV (reference sequence). The V gene lost 6 bases and the J gene lost 4 bases, with 13 bases spanning the gap. The CDR3 covers 13 residues. The DNA of the CDR3 is TGTGCCAGCAGGTCCCTGGACTGGTACGAGCAGTACTTC. Its protein product is CASRSLDWYEQYF.

This clonotype has more than one count but fewer than ten. The rearrangement links TRBV29-1 to TRBJ2-1; TRBD1 matches at 7 bases. The CDR3 loop spans 15 amino acids. With V trimmed by 5 bases and J by 4 bases, 11 bases remained unmatched. Germline V gene data show CDR1 as SQVTM and CDR2 as ANQGSEA. In DNA form, the CDR3 reads TGCAGCGTTTTTCCACAGGGGTTCGGGTACAATGAGCAGTTCTTC. Translation: CSVFPQGFGYNEQFF.

This clonotype was counted between two and nine times. The V gene is TRBV28, the J gene TRBJ2-7, with D perhaps matching TRBD1 (6 bases). The CDR3 has 13 residues. In germline, CDR1 is MDHEN, CDR2 SYDVKM. Trimming stripped 7 bases from V and 3 bases from J, with 13 bases between. The CDR3 coding sequence is TGTGCCAGCACCCAAACAGGGAACTACGAGCAGTACTTC. Translated, it gives CASTQTGNYEQYF.

This clonotype was observed a handful of times. The chain has TRBV7-3 and TRBJ2-5; possibly TRBD2 for D (6 bases). With 1 base removed from V and 5 bases from J, the gap between germline ends came to 17 bases. The germline gives CDR1 SGHTA, CDR2 FQGTGA. The CDR3 contains 16 residues. For the CDR3, the DNA is TGTGCCAGCAGCTTAAGTCCGGGAGAGGGAAAGGAGACCCAGTACTTC. Translating gives CASSLSPGEGKETQYF.

This clonotype has at least ten counts. V usage is TRBV28 and J usage is TRBJ2-1; 7 nucleotides line up with TRBD2. The CDR3 sequence is 14 residues long. Germline V gives CDR1 MDHEN, CDR2 SYDVKM. The CDR3 sequence is CGSWGGSRYNEQFF. In nucleotides, the CDR3 is TGTGGATCTTGGGGCGGGAGTCGCTACAATGAGCAGTTCTTC.

This clonotype was counted only a few times. V and J are TRBV29-1 and TRBJ2-7, with a possible D match to TRBD1 (7 bases). Trimming pared 6 bases from V and 2 bases from J, leaving 14 bases between. CDR1 and CDR2 (germline): SQVTM, ANQGSEA. The CDR3 contains 13 residues. This CDR3 reads CSVRRDSTYEQYF. CDR3 bases: TGCAGCGTCCGGAGGGACAGCACCTACGAGCAGTACTTC.

DNA for the CDR3: TGCAGTGCTAGAGTGGGACAGCCGAACACTGAAGCTTTCTTT. Translation: CSARVGQPNTEAFF. The gene calls are TRBV20-1 and TRBJ1-1; TRBD1 agrees at 7 bases. The length of the CDR3 is 14 residues. Germline CDR1 reads DFQATT; CDR2 reads SNEGSKA (reference sequence). V lost 1 base, J lost 1 base, and 3 bases stayed unmatched.

This clonotype has a handful of counts. V usage is TRBV7-9 and J usage is TRBJ1-1; 7 nucleotides align to TRBD1. This CDR3 has 16 residues. V trimming: 5 bases; J trimming: 1 base; junction bases outside the gene matches: 10. Germline values: CDR1 SEHNR, CDR2 FQNEAQ (reference sequence). In DNA form, the CDR3 reads TGTGCCAGCAGCCCTGAACAGGGGAGACCGAACACTGAAGCTTTCTTT. This translates into CASSPEQGRPNTEAFF.

This clonotype showed up many times. The chain uses TRBV12-3 or TRBV12-4 and TRBJ2-2; 11 nucleotides align to TRBD1. V lost 5 bases to trimming and J lost 7 bases; unmatched junction nucleotides: 6. The CDR3 is 15 amino acids. CDR3 DNA: TGTGCCAGCAGTGTGGACAGGGGGCATGGCGGGGAGCTGTTTTTT. Its protein product is CASSVDRGHGGELFF.

The rearrangement links TRBV5-1 to TRBJ2-7; 7 bases align to TRBD1. CDR1 SGHRS and CDR2 YFSETQ come from the germline V gene. The V gene end was trimmed by 4 bases and the J gene end by 4 bases; junction bases not matched to a gene: 8. The CDR3 length is 14 residues. CDR3 bases: TGCGCCAGCAGCGACCACCACAGGGGATACGAGCAGTACTTC. It yields the protein CASSDHHRGYEQYF.

This clonotype was counted a few times. The V call is TRBV4-3, the J call TRBJ2-5; D may be TRBD1 or TRBD2 (6 bases each). Germline V lookup: CDR1 LGHNA, CDR2 YSLEER. The CDR3 consists of 15 residues. V shed 1 base and J shed 5 bases, with 14 bases lying between them. The CDR3 reads CASSQASRGGETQYF. The CDR3 DNA reads as TGCGCCAGCAGCCAAGCATCGAGAGGGGGGGAGACCCAGTACTTC.

The rearrangement links TRBV20-1 to TRBJ2-1; 9 positions agree with TRBD2. J gave up 2 bases and V 6 bases, and 5 bases lay outside the gene matches. From germline, CDR1 is DFQATT and CDR2 SNEGSKA (reference sequence). The CDR3 spans 14 residues. This CDR3 reads CSAYTSGPYNEQFF. DNA of the CDR3: TGCAGTGCCTATACTAGCGGGCCCTACAATGAGCAGTTCTTC.

This chain joins TRBV2 and TRBJ2-7; 7 nucleotides agree with TRBD1. Germline-derived CDR1 and CDR2 are SNHLY and FYNNEI. Trimming removed 9 bases from V and 0 bases from J; junction bases left unmatched: 5. This CDR3 contains 13 residues. CDR3 nucleotide sequence: TGTGCCAGTAAGACAGGGAGCTCCTACGAGCAGTACTTC. Translating gives CASKTGSSYEQYF. Variable domain in full (rest from reference TRBV2 and TRBJ2-7): EPEVTQTPSHQVTQMGQEVILRCVPISNHLYFYWYRQILGQKVEFLVSFYNNEISEKSEIFDDQFSVERPDGSNFTLKIRSTKLEDSAMYFCASKTGSSYEQYFGPGTRLTVT.

This clonotype showed up just a few times. The chain recombines TRBV28 with TRBJ2-7; D is perhaps TRBD1 or TRBD2 (6 bases each). V lost 7 bases and J 4 bases, leaving 17 bases between the germline ends. The germline CDR1 and CDR2 sequences are MDHEN and SYDVKM. The length of the CDR3 is 14 residues. The CDR3 reads CASNPPGGGYEQYF. CDR3 nucleotides: TGTGCCAGCAATCCCCCCGGGGGCGGATACGAGCAGTACTTC.

This clonotype has only a few counts. The chain has TRBV4-3 and TRBJ2-3; D unclear. Germline V gives CDR1 LGHNA, CDR2 YSLEER. Trimming cost V 0 bases and J 3 bases, with 7 bases left between them. This CDR3 comprises 14 residues. The CDR3 sequence is CASSQDRVTDTQYF. The CDR3 bases are TGCGCCAGCAGCCAAGATCGGGTGACAGATACGCAGTATTTT.

This clonotype was detected only a few times. This chain links TRBV15 with TRBJ2-3; the D call may be TRBD1 or TRBD2 (6 bases each). This CDR3 has 17 residues. The germline gives CDR1 LNHNV, CDR2 YYDKDF (reference sequence). Trimming left V 1 base short and J 3 bases short, with 17 bases between. CDR3 coding DNA: TGTGCCACCAGCAGAGCTCCACAGGGAAGCGGGACAGATACGCAGTATTTT. Encoded protein: CATSRAPQGSGTDTQYF. Drawing the rest from reference TRBV15 and TRBJ2-3, the complete variable domain is DAMVIQNPRYQVTQFGKPVTLSCSQTLNHNVMYWYQQKSSQAPKLLFHYYDKDFNNEADTPDNFQSRRPNTSFCFLDIRSPGLGDTAMYLCATSRAPQGSGTDTQYFGPGTRLTVL.

The chain links TRBV5-1 to TRBJ2-3, with a possible D match to TRBD2 (5 bases). The V gene lost 0 bases and the J gene lost 4 bases, with 12 bases spanning the gap. Germline V gives CDR1 SGHRS, CDR2 YFSETQ. The CDR3 is 15 amino acids. CDR3 DNA: TGCGCCAGCAGCTTGGAGTCGGGATGGGCAGATACGCAGTATTTT. Amino acids: CASSLESGWADTQYF.

J is TRBJ1-1 and V is TRBV6-5; D is undetermined. Germline V gene lookup returns CDR1 MNHEY and CDR2 SVGAGI. Trimming pared 6 bases from V and 5 bases from J, leaving 7 bases between. This CDR3 is built from 11 residues. The CDR3 DNA reads TGTGCCAGCAGATTTGGTACTGAAGCTTTCTTT. Its protein product is CASRFGTEAFF.

The chain uses TRBV29-1 and TRBJ2-1; 9 bases align to TRBD2. V lost 8 bases and J lost 6; bases outside the gene matches: 11. Per germline, CDR1 SQVTM and CDR2 ANQGSEA. The CDR3 runs 14 residues. The DNA of the CDR3 is TGCAGCTTTCAGGGCGGGAGGGCCACCAATGAGCAGTTCTTC. It encodes CSFQGGRATNEQFF.